This TCR beta chain emerged from a study of T cells in tuberculosis. For the study at large: IGRA-negative adolescents, IGRA-positive adolescents with latent tuberculosis and adults with active tuberculosis formed this South African cohort. General study points: The TCR-beta difference was not significant; alpha differences partly reflected length. Using the GMM-specific repertoire gave nearly 90% accuracy versus approximately 66% with motifs.

TCRdb's table, derived via immunoSEQ multiplex PCR, lists solely in-frame clones and lacks some. Of 35,000 to 55,000 clones listed, nearly 95% are singletons. As regards this clone: As yet, its antigen is unknown.

Material: PBMCs. The sequence was obtained from a donor aged 10-29 years with latent tuberculosis or without tuberculosis infection.

This CDR3 is CAILDPGLAAYEQYF. CDR3 DNA: TGTGCCATCCTGGATCCGGGACTGGCGGCCTACGAGCAGTACTTC. The chain is built from TRBV10-3 and TRBJ2-7; a weak D match, TRBD2 (6 bases). The germline V gene has CDR1 ENHRY and CDR2 SYGVKD. This CDR3 spans 15 amino acids. The V end lost 8 bases, the J end lost 2 bases, and 19 bases lay between the germline ends.